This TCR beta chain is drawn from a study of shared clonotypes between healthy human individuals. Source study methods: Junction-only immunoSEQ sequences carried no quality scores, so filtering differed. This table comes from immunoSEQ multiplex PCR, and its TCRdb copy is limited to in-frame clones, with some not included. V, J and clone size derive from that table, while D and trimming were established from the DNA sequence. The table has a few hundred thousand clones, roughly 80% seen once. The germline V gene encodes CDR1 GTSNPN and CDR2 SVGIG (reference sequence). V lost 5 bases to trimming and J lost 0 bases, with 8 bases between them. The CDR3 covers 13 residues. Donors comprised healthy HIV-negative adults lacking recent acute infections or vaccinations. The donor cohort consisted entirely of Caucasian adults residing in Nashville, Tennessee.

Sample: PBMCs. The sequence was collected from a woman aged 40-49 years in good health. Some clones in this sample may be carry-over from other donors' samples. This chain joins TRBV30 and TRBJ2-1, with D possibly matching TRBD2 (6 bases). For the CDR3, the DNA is TGTGCCTGGGCGCGGGGCTCCTACAATGAGCAGTTCTTC. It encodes CAWARGSYNEQFF.